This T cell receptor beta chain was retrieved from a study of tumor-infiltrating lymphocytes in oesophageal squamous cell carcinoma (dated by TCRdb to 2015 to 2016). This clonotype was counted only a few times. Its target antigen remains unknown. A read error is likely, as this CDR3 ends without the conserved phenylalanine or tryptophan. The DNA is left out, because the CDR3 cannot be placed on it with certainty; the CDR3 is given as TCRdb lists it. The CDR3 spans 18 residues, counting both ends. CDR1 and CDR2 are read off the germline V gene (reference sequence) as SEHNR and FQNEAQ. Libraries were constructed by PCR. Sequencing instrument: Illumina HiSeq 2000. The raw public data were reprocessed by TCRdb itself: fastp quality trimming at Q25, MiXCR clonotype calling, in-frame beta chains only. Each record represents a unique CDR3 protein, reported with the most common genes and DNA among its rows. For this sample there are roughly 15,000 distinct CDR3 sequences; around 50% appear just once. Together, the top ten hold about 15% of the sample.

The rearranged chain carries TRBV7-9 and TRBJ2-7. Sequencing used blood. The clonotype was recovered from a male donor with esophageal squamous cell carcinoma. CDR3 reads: CASSTLIGSRAYGYTFGS.